This is a list of T cell receptor beta chains from one sample in a study of blood T cell repertoires in COVID-19. Only in-frame clones appear in the TCRdb table, and some are missing; sequencing was by immunoSEQ multiplex PCR. The sample yields about 140,000 clones, roughly 78% seen once. The specimen was peripheral blood. These receptors were taken from a man in his sixties with acute or convalescent COVID-19. Both conserved end residues are part of each CDR3. The order of the fields is CDR3 DNA, CDR3 protein, J gene, D gene, CDR3 length, V gene, clone size. A D gene is named only where the DNA matches it firmly. Size values are once, few and many counts, or a class for expanded clones, and some rows have none.

cdr3_nt: TGTGCCAGCAGTGAAGCGCTCGGAGGGACCGGGGAGCTGTTTTTT
cdr3_aa: CASSEALGGTGELFF
j_call: TRBJ2-2
d_call: -
cdr3_length: 15
v_call: TRBV2
clone_size: -

cdr3_nt: TGTGCCAGCATCGTAGGGGACACTGGTATGTTCCCCCATAGATTTGGAAACACCATATATTTT
cdr3_aa: CASIVGDTGMFPHRFGNTIYF
j_call: TRBJ1-3
d_call: -
cdr3_length: 21
v_call: TRBV28
clone_size: -

cdr3_nt: TGTGCCAGCAGCTTCTCGGGGGGGCTAGGCGAGATTCAGTACTTC
cdr3_aa: CASSFSGGLGEIQYF
j_call: TRBJ2-4
d_call: TRBD2
cdr3_length: 15
v_call: TRBV7-9
clone_size: few

cdr3_nt: TGTGCCAGCAGTGCCAGCGGGTGGGGCTTCGGGGCCGAGCAGTACTTC
cdr3_aa: CASSASGWGFGAEQYF
j_call: TRBJ2-7
d_call: -
cdr3_length: 16
v_call: TRBV6-1
clone_size: -

cdr3_nt: TGTGCCAGCAGTTTCGGTACAGTAGACAATGAGCAGTTCTTC
cdr3_aa: CASSFGTVDNEQFF
j_call: TRBJ2-1
d_call: -
cdr3_length: 14
v_call: TRBV6-5
clone_size: -

cdr3_nt: TGTGCCATCAGTGGGCGCGGCTCGAGCTCCTACGAGCAGTACTTC
cdr3_aa: CAISGRGSSSYEQYF
j_call: TRBJ2-7
d_call: -
cdr3_length: 15
v_call: TRBV10-3
clone_size: few

cdr3_nt: TGTGCCAGCAGCCTCGAAGCGGGAGCCTACAATGAGCAGTTCTTC
cdr3_aa: CASSLEAGAYNEQFF
j_call: TRBJ2-1
d_call: TRBD2
cdr3_length: 15
v_call: TRBV6-2/TRBV6-3
clone_size: once

cdr3_nt: TGTGCCAGCAGGACTTCGGGGAGGGACGAGCAGTACTTC
cdr3_aa: CASRTSGRDEQYF
j_call: TRBJ2-7
d_call: TRBD2
cdr3_length: 13
v_call: TRBV12-3/TRBV12-4
clone_size: -

cdr3_nt: TGCAGTGCTTTTACACAGGAAGAAGCTTTCTTT
cdr3_aa: CSAFTQEEAFF
j_call: TRBJ1-1
d_call: -
cdr3_length: 11
v_call: TRBV20-1
clone_size: -

cdr3_nt: TGTGCCAGCAGCCCGACAGGAGACTACGAGCAGTACTTC
cdr3_aa: CASSPTGDYEQYF
j_call: TRBJ2-7
d_call: -
cdr3_length: 13
v_call: TRBV2
clone_size: -

cdr3_nt: TGTGCCAGCACCACACTAACAGGGGGCTATGGCTACACCTTC
cdr3_aa: CASTTLTGGYGYTF
j_call: TRBJ1-2
d_call: TRBD1
cdr3_length: 14
v_call: TRBV27
clone_size: -

cdr3_nt: TGTGCCAGCAGGCGGGGATCCTCGGAGGGAAACACCATATATTTT
cdr3_aa: CASRRGSSEGNTIYF
j_call: TRBJ1-3
d_call: -
cdr3_length: 15
v_call: TRBV6-5
clone_size: -

cdr3_nt: TGCAGCGTTAGACTAGCGGGAGCCAATGAGCAGTTCTTC
cdr3_aa: CSVRLAGANEQFF
j_call: TRBJ2-1
d_call: TRBD2
cdr3_length: 13
v_call: TRBV29-1
clone_size: -

cdr3_nt: TGTGCCAGCAGCGGAGTGAACACTGAAGCTTTCTTT
cdr3_aa: CASSGVNTEAFF
j_call: TRBJ1-1
d_call: -
cdr3_length: 12
v_call: TRBV5-6
clone_size: -

cdr3_nt: TGTGCCAGCAGTCCCGGGTCGAATGAAAAACTGTTTTTT
cdr3_aa: CASSPGSNEKLFF
j_call: TRBJ1-4
d_call: -
cdr3_length: 13
v_call: TRBV7-2
clone_size: -

cdr3_nt: TGTGCCATCAGTGAGGGACAGGGGAACACTGAAGCTTTCTTT
cdr3_aa: CAISEGQGNTEAFF
j_call: TRBJ1-1
d_call: TRBD1
cdr3_length: 14
v_call: TRBV10-3
clone_size: -

cdr3_nt: TGTGCCAGCAGCTCACCCACAGGAACTAGCAATCAGCCCCAGCATTTT
cdr3_aa: CASSSPTGTSNQPQHF
j_call: TRBJ1-5
d_call: -
cdr3_length: 16
v_call: TRBV11-3
clone_size: few

cdr3_nt: TGTGCCAGCAGCGCGGAGAATTCCGCTGAAGCTTTCTTT
cdr3_aa: CASSAENSAEAFF
j_call: TRBJ1-1
d_call: -
cdr3_length: 13
v_call: TRBV9
clone_size: -

cdr3_nt: TGTGCCAGCTCACCACCGACTAGCGGGAGTTACGAGCAGTACTTC
cdr3_aa: CASSPPTSGSYEQYF
j_call: TRBJ2-7
d_call: TRBD2
cdr3_length: 15
v_call: TRBV18
clone_size: -

cdr3_nt: TGCGCCAGCAGCTTGACGGGATCCTACGAGCAGTACTTC
cdr3_aa: CASSLTGSYEQYF
j_call: TRBJ2-7
d_call: -
cdr3_length: 13
v_call: TRBV5-1
clone_size: once

cdr3_nt: TGCAGTGCTAGACTCGATGAGCAGTTCTTC
cdr3_aa: CSARLDEQFF
j_call: TRBJ2-1
d_call: -
cdr3_length: 10
v_call: TRBV20-1
clone_size: -

cdr3_nt: TGTGCCAGCAGCGTAGGAGGGGGCCCGAATGAAAAACTGTTTTTT
cdr3_aa: CASSVGGGPNEKLFF
j_call: TRBJ1-4
d_call: TRBD1
cdr3_length: 15
v_call: TRBV9
clone_size: -

cdr3_nt: TGTGCCAGCAGTTTCCCTCTGACGGAGAGGGCTGAAGCTTTCTTT
cdr3_aa: CASSFPLTERAEAFF
j_call: TRBJ1-1
d_call: -
cdr3_length: 15
v_call: TRBV6-6
clone_size: few

cdr3_nt: TGTGCCACCAGGACAGTGAGTGAAGCTTTCTTT
cdr3_aa: CATRTVSEAFF
j_call: TRBJ1-1
d_call: -
cdr3_length: 11
v_call: TRBV6-5
clone_size: -

cdr3_nt: TGTGCCACCAGCAGAGTCGCGACAGCATACCAAGAGACCCAGTACTTC
cdr3_aa: CATSRVATAYQETQYF
j_call: TRBJ2-5
d_call: -
cdr3_length: 16
v_call: TRBV15
clone_size: -

cdr3_nt: TGCGCCAGCAGCCGCGGACAGGCTGCCTACGAGCAGTACTTC
cdr3_aa: CASSRGQAAYEQYF
j_call: TRBJ2-7
d_call: TRBD1
cdr3_length: 14
v_call: TRBV4-3
clone_size: -

cdr3_nt: TGTGCCAGCAGTGTTGGACAGGGCCCAGATACGCAGTATTTT
cdr3_aa: CASSVGQGPDTQYF
j_call: TRBJ2-3
d_call: TRBD1
cdr3_length: 14
v_call: TRBV2
clone_size: once

cdr3_nt: TGTGCCAGCAGCCCCCCGGGACAGGGAACCTACGAGCAGTACTTC
cdr3_aa: CASSPPGQGTYEQYF
j_call: TRBJ2-7
d_call: TRBD1
cdr3_length: 15
v_call: TRBV7-9
clone_size: -

cdr3_nt: TGTGCCAGCAGGGCCGGGACAGGGACCTACAATGAGCAGTTCTTC
cdr3_aa: CASRAGTGTYNEQFF
j_call: TRBJ2-1
d_call: TRBD1
cdr3_length: 15
v_call: TRBV28
clone_size: few

cdr3_nt: TGTGCCAGCGGCCCCACAGGGGAAGGTTCACCCCTCCACTTT
cdr3_aa: CASGPTGEGSPLHF
j_call: TRBJ1-6
d_call: TRBD1
cdr3_length: 14
v_call: TRBV3-1/TRBV3-2
clone_size: -

cdr3_nt: TGTGCCAGCAGCCACAGGGAATCACCCCTCCACTTT
cdr3_aa: CASSHRESPLHF
j_call: TRBJ1-6
d_call: -
cdr3_length: 12
v_call: TRBV6-6
clone_size: -

cdr3_nt: TGTGCCAGCTCCCACCCGGACAGCTCGGACACCATATATTTT
cdr3_aa: CASSHPDSSDTIYF
j_call: TRBJ1-3
d_call: -
cdr3_length: 14
v_call: TRBV28
clone_size: -

cdr3_nt: TGTGCCATCAGTGGGGACAGGGGGTTGGAGACCCAGTACTTC
cdr3_aa: CAISGDRGLETQYF
j_call: TRBJ2-5
d_call: TRBD1
cdr3_length: 14
v_call: TRBV10-3
clone_size: -

cdr3_nt: TGTGCCATCAGTGAAACAGTCAATGAAAAACTGTTTTTT
cdr3_aa: CAISETVNEKLFF
j_call: TRBJ1-4
d_call: -
cdr3_length: 13
v_call: TRBV10-3
clone_size: few

cdr3_nt: TGTGCCTGGAGAGACCGGGACGAGCAGTACTTC
cdr3_aa: CAWRDRDEQYF
j_call: TRBJ2-7
d_call: -
cdr3_length: 11
v_call: TRBV30
clone_size: -

cdr3_nt: TGCAGTGCCGAAGCCATGTCGGGCTACACCTTC
cdr3_aa: CSAEAMSGYTF
j_call: TRBJ1-2
d_call: -
cdr3_length: 11
v_call: TRBV20-1
clone_size: -

cdr3_nt: TGCGCCAGCAGGTCCCGGACAGGGGACAACGAGCAGTACTTC
cdr3_aa: CASRSRTGDNEQYF
j_call: TRBJ2-7
d_call: TRBD1
cdr3_length: 14
v_call: TRBV5-1
clone_size: few

cdr3_nt: TGTGCCAGCAGCTTAGCCGGGATCGGTCAGCCCCAGCATTTT
cdr3_aa: CASSLAGIGQPQHF
j_call: TRBJ1-5
d_call: -
cdr3_length: 14
v_call: TRBV7-2
clone_size: -

cdr3_nt: TGTGCCAGCATGATGACTGGCGAGCAGTACTTC
cdr3_aa: CASMMTGEQYF
j_call: TRBJ2-7
d_call: -
cdr3_length: 11
v_call: TRBV27
clone_size: -

cdr3_nt: TGTGCCAGCAGCTTAGGATCCGGGACTAGGAACGAGCAGTACTTC
cdr3_aa: CASSLGSGTRNEQYF
j_call: TRBJ2-7
d_call: TRBD2
cdr3_length: 15
v_call: TRBV7-6
clone_size: -

cdr3_nt: TGTGCCAGCAGCCTAGCTCGGGACTCTGGAAACACCATATATTTT
cdr3_aa: CASSLARDSGNTIYF
j_call: TRBJ1-3
d_call: -
cdr3_length: 15
v_call: TRBV4-2
clone_size: once

cdr3_nt: TGTGCCAGCAGCCCTGACACCGGGGAGCTGTTTTTT
cdr3_aa: CASSPDTGELFF
j_call: TRBJ2-2
d_call: -
cdr3_length: 12
v_call: TRBV3-1/TRBV3-2
clone_size: -

cdr3_nt: TGTGCCAGCAGTAGGGGGACCCACGAGCAGTACTTC
cdr3_aa: CASSRGTHEQYF
j_call: TRBJ2-7
d_call: -
cdr3_length: 12
v_call: TRBV5-6
clone_size: -

cdr3_nt: TGTGCCAGCAGTGGTCCAGGACAGGGGGCTTATTACGAGCAGTACTTC
cdr3_aa: CASSGPGQGAYYEQYF
j_call: TRBJ2-7
d_call: TRBD1
cdr3_length: 16
v_call: TRBV6-1
clone_size: -

cdr3_nt: TGTGCCAGCAGTTTTTGGCTGATGACTAGAATGTTGGATGAGCAGTTCTTC
cdr3_aa: CASSFWLMTRMLDEQFF
j_call: TRBJ2-1
d_call: -
cdr3_length: 17
v_call: TRBV6-2/TRBV6-3
clone_size: -

cdr3_nt: TGTGCCAGCAATCAGGGAATGGGAGAGACCCAGTACTTC
cdr3_aa: CASNQGMGETQYF
j_call: TRBJ2-5
d_call: -
cdr3_length: 13
v_call: TRBV2
clone_size: once

cdr3_nt: TGTGCCAGCAGCCTTCCCTCGGGACAGGGGGAAAAACTGTTTTTT
cdr3_aa: CASSLPSGQGEKLFF
j_call: TRBJ1-4
d_call: TRBD1
cdr3_length: 15
v_call: TRBV28
clone_size: -

cdr3_nt: TGCGCCAGCAGCCACGGACAGGGCCTCTCCTACGAGCAGTACTTC
cdr3_aa: CASSHGQGLSYEQYF
j_call: TRBJ2-7
d_call: TRBD1
cdr3_length: 15
v_call: TRBV5-1
clone_size: -

cdr3_nt: TGTGCCAGCAGCGCCGACAGAAACTATGGCTACACCTTC
cdr3_aa: CASSADRNYGYTF
j_call: TRBJ1-2
d_call: -
cdr3_length: 13
v_call: TRBV7-2
clone_size: -

cdr3_nt: TGTGCCAGCAGCTTAGGACAGGGGTCTGGAAACACCATATATTTT
cdr3_aa: CASSLGQGSGNTIYF
j_call: TRBJ1-3
d_call: TRBD1
cdr3_length: 15
v_call: TRBV7-6
clone_size: few

cdr3_nt: TGTGCCAGCAGGTCATTCAGGGCCACAAGTTTGCCCCAGCATTTT
cdr3_aa: CASRSFRATSLPQHF
j_call: TRBJ1-5
d_call: -
cdr3_length: 15
v_call: TRBV28
clone_size: -